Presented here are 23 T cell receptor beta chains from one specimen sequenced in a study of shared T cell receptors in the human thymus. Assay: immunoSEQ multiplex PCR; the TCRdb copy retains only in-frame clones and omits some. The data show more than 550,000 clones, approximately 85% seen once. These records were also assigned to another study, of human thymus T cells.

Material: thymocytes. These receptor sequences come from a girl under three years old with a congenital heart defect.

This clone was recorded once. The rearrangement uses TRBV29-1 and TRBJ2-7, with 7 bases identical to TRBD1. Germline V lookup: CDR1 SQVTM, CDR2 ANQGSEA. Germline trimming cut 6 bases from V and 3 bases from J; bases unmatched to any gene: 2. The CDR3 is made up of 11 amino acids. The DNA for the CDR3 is TGCAGCGTCTGGGACAGCTACGAGCAGTACTTC. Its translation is CSVWDSYEQYF.

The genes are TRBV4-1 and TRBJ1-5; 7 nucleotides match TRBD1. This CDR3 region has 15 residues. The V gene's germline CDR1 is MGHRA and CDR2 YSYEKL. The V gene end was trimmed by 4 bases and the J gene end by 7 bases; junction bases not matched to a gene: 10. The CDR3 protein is CASSPRGGNHQPQHF. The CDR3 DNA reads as TGCGCCAGCAGCCCAAGAGGGGGCAACCACCAGCCCCAGCATTTT.

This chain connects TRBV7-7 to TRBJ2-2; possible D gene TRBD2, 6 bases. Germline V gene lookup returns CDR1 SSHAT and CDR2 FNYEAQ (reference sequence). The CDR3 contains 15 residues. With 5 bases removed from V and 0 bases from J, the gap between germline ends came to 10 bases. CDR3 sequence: CASSIGEANTGELFF. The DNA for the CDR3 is TGTGCCAGCAGCATTGGGGAGGCGAACACCGGGGAGCTGTTTTTT.

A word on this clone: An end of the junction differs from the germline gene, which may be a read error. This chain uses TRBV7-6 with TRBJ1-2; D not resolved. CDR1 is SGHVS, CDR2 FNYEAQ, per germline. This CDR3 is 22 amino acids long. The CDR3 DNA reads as TGTGCCAGCAGCTTATTCCCGAATCCCCCCCAGCGGCCGTTTGGAACTAAGTATGGCTACACCTTC. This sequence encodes CASSLFPNPPQRPFGTKYGYTF.

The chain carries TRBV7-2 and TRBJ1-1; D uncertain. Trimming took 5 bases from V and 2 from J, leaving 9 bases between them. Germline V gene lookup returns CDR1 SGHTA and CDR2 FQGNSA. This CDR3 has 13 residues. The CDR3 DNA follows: TGTGCCAGCAGCACAGAGAGTAACACTGAAGCTTTCTTT. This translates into CASSTESNTEAFF.

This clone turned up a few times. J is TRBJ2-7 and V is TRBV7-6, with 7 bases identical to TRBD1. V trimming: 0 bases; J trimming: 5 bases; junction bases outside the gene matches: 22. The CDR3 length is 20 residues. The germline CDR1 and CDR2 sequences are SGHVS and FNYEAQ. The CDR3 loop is CASSLAGGQSEVRAIDEQYF. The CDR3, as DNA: TGTGCCAGCAGCTTAGCTGGGGGACAGTCCGAGGTGAGGGCTATAGACGAGCAGTACTTC.

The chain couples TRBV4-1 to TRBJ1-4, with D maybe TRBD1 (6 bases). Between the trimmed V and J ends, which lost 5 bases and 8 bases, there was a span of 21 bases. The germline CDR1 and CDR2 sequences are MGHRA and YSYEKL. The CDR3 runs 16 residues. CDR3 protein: CASSIQGDTRREKLFF. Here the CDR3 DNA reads TGCGCCAGCAGCATACAAGGGGACACCCGAAGGGAAAAACTGTTTTTT.

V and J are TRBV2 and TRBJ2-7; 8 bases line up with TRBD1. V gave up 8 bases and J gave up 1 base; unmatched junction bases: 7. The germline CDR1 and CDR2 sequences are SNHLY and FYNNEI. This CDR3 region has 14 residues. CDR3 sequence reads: CASGPGQGSYEQYF. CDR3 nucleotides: TGTGCCAGCGGGCCAGGACAGGGTTCCTACGAGCAGTACTTC.

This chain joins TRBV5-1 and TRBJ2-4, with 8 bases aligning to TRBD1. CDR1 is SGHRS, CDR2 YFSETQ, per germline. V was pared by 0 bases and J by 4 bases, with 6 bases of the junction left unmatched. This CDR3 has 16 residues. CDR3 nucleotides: TGCGCCAGCAGCTTGGCCCTCACAGGGGGTAAAAACATTCAGTACTTC. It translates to CASSLALTGGKNIQYF.

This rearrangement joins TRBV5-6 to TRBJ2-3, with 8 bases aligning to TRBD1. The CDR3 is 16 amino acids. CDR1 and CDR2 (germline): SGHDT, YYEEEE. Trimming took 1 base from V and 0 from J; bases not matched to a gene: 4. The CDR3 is CASSLTRGPSTDTQYF. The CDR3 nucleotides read TGTGCCAGCAGCTTGACCAGGGGGCCGAGCACAGATACGCAGTATTTT.

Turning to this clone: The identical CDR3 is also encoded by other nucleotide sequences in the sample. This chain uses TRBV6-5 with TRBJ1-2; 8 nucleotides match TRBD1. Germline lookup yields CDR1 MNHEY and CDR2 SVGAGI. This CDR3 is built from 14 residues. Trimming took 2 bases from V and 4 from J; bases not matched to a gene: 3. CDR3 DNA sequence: TGTGCCAGCAGTTACGGGACAGGTACCTATGGCTACACCTTC. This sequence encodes CASSYGTGTYGYTF.

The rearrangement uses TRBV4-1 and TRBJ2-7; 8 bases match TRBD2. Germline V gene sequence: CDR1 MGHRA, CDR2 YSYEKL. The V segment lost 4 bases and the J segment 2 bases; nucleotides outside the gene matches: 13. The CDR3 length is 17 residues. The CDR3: CASSLRGERGNTYEQYF. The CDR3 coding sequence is TGCGCCAGCAGCCTCCGGGGCGAGCGGGGGAACACCTACGAGCAGTACTTC.

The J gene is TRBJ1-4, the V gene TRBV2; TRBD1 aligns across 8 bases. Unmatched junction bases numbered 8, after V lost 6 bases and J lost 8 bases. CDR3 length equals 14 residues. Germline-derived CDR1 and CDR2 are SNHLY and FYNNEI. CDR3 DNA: TGTGCCAGCAGCACGAGTACAGGGGGAGAAAAACTGTTTTTT. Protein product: CASSTSTGGEKLFF.

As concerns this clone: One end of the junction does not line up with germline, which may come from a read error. The CDR3 spells CASSLDEKTGIF. Written as DNA, the CDR3 is TGTGCCAGCAGCTTGGACGAAAAAACAGGGATCTTC. This chain links TRBV5-6 with TRBJ2-1, with D possibly matching TRBD1 (6 bases). Germline-derived CDR1 and CDR2 are SGHDT and YYEEEE. This CDR3 has 12 amino acids. Combining the CDR3 with reference TRBV5-6 and TRBJ2-1 gives the whole variable domain DAGVTQSPTHLIKTRGQQVTLRCSPKSGHDTVSWYQQALGQGPQFIFQYYEEEERQRGNFPDRFSGHQFPNYSSELNVNALLLGDSALYLCASSLDEKTGIFGPGTRLTVL.

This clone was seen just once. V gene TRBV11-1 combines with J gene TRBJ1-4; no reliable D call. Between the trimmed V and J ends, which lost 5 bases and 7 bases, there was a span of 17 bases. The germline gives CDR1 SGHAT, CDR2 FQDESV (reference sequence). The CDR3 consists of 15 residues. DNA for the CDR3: TGTGCCAGCAGCCTTAGAATCTCCGGGAGTGAAAAACTGTTTTTT. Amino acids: CASSLRISGSEKLFF.

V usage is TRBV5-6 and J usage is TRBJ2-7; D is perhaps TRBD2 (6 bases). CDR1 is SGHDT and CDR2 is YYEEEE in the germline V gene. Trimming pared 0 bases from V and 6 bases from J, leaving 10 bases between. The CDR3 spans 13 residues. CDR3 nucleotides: TGTGCCAGCAGCTTGGTCGGGGGTTTCGAGCAGTACTTC. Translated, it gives CASSLVGGFEQYF.

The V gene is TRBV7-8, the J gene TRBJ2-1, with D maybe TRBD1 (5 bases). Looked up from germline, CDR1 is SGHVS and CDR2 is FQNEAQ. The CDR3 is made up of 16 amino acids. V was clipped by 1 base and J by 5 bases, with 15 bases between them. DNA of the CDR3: TGTGCCAGCAGCTTAGGTCTAGTCCAGGGCGACAATGAGCAGTTCTTC. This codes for CASSLGLVQGDNEQFF.

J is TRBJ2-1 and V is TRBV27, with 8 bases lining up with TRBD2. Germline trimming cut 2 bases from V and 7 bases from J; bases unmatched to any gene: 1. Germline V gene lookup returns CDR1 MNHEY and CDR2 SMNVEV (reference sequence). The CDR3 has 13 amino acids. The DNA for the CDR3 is TGTGCCAGCAGTTTAGGGACTAGAAATGAGCAGTTCTTC. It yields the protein CASSLGTRNEQFF.

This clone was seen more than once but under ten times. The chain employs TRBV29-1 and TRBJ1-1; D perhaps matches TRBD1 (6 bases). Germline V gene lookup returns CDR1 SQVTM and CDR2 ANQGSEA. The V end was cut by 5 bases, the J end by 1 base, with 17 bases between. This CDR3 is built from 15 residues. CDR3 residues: CSVYWPGHPNTEAFF. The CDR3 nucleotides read TGCAGCGTTTACTGGCCGGGACACCCGAACACTGAAGCTTTCTTT.

The CDR3 here is CASSHPRGGGKDEQFF. The CDR3 DNA is TGTGCCAGCAGCCACCCGAGGGGCGGGGGAAAAGATGAGCAGTTCTTC. This chain connects TRBV5-6 to TRBJ2-1; TRBD2 matches at 7 bases. Per germline, CDR1 SGHDT and CDR2 YYEEEE. The junction had 15 bases not matched to a gene; V was cut back by 4 bases and J by 8 bases. This CDR3 is built from 16 residues.

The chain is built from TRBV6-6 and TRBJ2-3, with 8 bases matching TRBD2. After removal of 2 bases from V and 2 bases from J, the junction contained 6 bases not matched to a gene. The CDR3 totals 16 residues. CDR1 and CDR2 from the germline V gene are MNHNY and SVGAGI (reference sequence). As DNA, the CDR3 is TGTGCCAGCAGTTACGGACTAGCTACCCTCACAGATACGCAGTATTTT. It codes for CASSYGLATLTDTQYF.

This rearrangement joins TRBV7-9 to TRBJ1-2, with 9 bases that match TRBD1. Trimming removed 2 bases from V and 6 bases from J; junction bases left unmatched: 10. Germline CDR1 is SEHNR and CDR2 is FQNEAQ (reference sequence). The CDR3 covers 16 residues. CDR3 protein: CASSLPTGTGNNGYTF. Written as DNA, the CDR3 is TGTGCCAGCAGCTTACCGACCGGGACAGGGAATAATGGCTACACCTTC.

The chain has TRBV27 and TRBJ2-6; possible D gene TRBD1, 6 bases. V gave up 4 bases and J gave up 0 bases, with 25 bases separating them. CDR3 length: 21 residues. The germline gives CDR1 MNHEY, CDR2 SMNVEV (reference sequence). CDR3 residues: CASSSLYTLRDTSSGANVLTF. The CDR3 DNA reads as TGTGCCAGCAGTTCCCTTTACACCCTCCGGGACACTAGCTCTGGGGCCAACGTCCTGACTTTC. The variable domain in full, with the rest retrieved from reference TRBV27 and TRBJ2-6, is EAQVTQNPRYLITVTGKKLTVTCSQNMNHEYMSWYRQDPGLGLRQIYYSMNVEVTDKGDVPEGYKVSRKEKRNFPLILESPSPNQTSLYFCASSSLYTLRDTSSGANVLTFGAGSRLTVL.